The 21 T cell receptor beta chains presented below share a single source sample, sequenced in a study of tissue T cells after allogeneic stem cell transplantation. Sequencing was performed with immunoSEQ multiplex PCR; in TCRdb, only in-frame clones are kept and a portion is missing. The profile shows roughly 50,000 clones, over 65% of them singletons. Sequenced sample: sorted cells pooled from one or two spleens. All receptors come from a pool of C57BL/6 mice in good health.

With regard to this clone: Here the gene names and germline are mouse. Sequencing ends 1 residue short of the CDR3 end; the germline J gene provides the rest. The chain joins TRBV20 to TRBJ2-5; D is perhaps TRBD1 (6 bases). CDR1 is GFQATS, CDR2 STVNSAI, per germline. The V end lost 7 bases, the J end lost 2 bases, and 10 bases lay between the germline ends. This CDR3 spans 12 amino acids. The part of the CDR3 DNA that was read is TGTGGTGTCCAGGGGAGCCAAGACACCCAGTAC. Encoded protein: CGVQGSQDTQY. In full, the CDR3 is CGVQGSQDTQYF.

Worth noting for this clone: The genes are named according to mouse. Read coverage stops 1 residue before the CDR3 terminus; the germline J gene supplies the remainder. V and J are TRBV19 and TRBJ2-5, with a tentative D call TRBD2 (7 bases). The V end lost 2 bases, the J end lost 2 bases, and 9 bases lay between the germline ends. This CDR3 contains 14 residues. Looked up from germline, CDR1 is FNHDT and CDR2 is SITEND (reference sequence). The sequenced part of the CDR3 DNA is TGTGCCAGCAGTATTCGGGGGGCCCAAGACACCCAGTAC. Its translation: CASSIRGAQDTQY. The complete CDR3 protein is CASSIRGAQDTQYF.

Remarks on this clone: The listed genes are named as in mouse. The read falls 1 residue short of the CDR3 end, and the missing part is taken from the germline J gene. The rearrangement joins TRBV5 to TRBJ2-1; D is unclear. Germline lookup yields CDR1 LGHNA and CDR2 YNLKQL (reference sequence). The CDR3 extends over 14 amino acids. The V gene lost 0 bases and the J gene lost 1 base, with 4 bases spanning the gap. The CDR3 loop is CASSQEHNYAEQFF. The CDR3 DNA, read in part, is TGTGCCAGCAGCCAAGAACACAACTATGCTGAGCAGTTC.

Concerning this clone itself: The genes and germline here are from mouse. The read gets to within 1 residue of the CDR3 end, and the germline J gene fills in the rest. This rearrangement joins TRBV15 to TRBJ2-7; D is perhaps TRBD1 (6 bases). Deletions cut 4 bases from V and 1 base from J, with 8 bases between. This CDR3 has 13 amino acids. In germline, CDR1 is SGHND, CDR2 FRSKSL. The sequenced part of the CDR3 DNA is TGTGCCAGCAGTTCGACAGGTTCCTATGAACAGTAC. Residues: CASSSTGSYEQY. The whole CDR3 protein is CASSSTGSYEQYF.

To note about this clone: Here the gene names and germline are mouse. The CDR3 end is not reached by the read, which stops 1 residue before it; the germline J gene fills it in. The chain links TRBV4 to TRBJ1-3, with D perhaps matching TRBD1 (5 bases). V was trimmed by 5 bases and J by 2 bases, leaving 13 bases between them. The CDR3 extends over 15 amino acids. Germline CDR1 reads LGHDT; CDR2 reads YNNKQL (reference sequence). The CDR3 region is CASSPAGGTGNTLYF. Partial CDR3 DNA: TGTGCCAGCAGCCCGGCGGGGGGAACTGGAAATACGCTCTAT.

This clone appeared a single time. The gene symbols are mouse symbols. The observed sequence ends 1 residue before the CDR3 terminus, with the missing tail filled in from the germline J gene. The rearrangement joins TRBV15 to TRBJ2-5; D possibly uses TRBD1 or TRBD2 (6 bases each). V was cut by 3 bases and J by 6 bases, with 7 bases left in between. CDR3 length equals 12 residues. Germline lookup yields CDR1 SGHND and CDR2 FRSKSL. The CDR3 sequence: CASSLGADTQYF. Incomplete CDR3 DNA: TGTGCCAGCAGTTTGGGGGCCGACACCCAGTAC.

About this clone itself: Gene names and germline refer to mouse. The read comes to an end 1 residue before the CDR3 does, leaving the germline J gene to fill in the end. The J gene is TRBJ1-5, the V gene TRBV13-2, with D tentatively TRBD1 (6 bases). The CDR3 is 15 amino acids. Germline CDR1 and CDR2: NNHNN and SYGAGS (reference sequence). Trimming removed 1 base from V and 3 bases from J, with 11 bases in between. CDR3 bases read: TGTGCCAGCGGTGATCCTACAGGGTCCAACCAGGCTCCGCTT. Protein: CASGDPTGSNQAPL. The whole CDR3 protein is CASGDPTGSNQAPLF.

A note on this clone: The germline and genes are mouse ones. The read ends 1 residue before the CDR3 terminus; that terminus is restored from the germline J gene. The V call is TRBV31, the J call TRBJ2-4; D unclear. Per the germline V gene, CDR1 is GKSSPN and CDR2 is SITVG. The CDR3 runs 11 residues. The V end lost 4 bases, the J end lost 0 bases, and 2 bases lay between the germline ends. CDR3 amino acids: CAWNSQNTLYF. CDR3 DNA (partial): TGTGCCTGGAACAGTCAAAACACCTTGTAC.

Points on this clone: Genes here carry mouse names. The CDR3 end lies 1 residue beyond the end of the read and is filled in from the germline J gene. This rearrangement joins TRBV31 to TRBJ1-1, with D maybe TRBD1 (6 bases). CDR1 is GKSSPN, CDR2 SITVG, per germline. The CDR3 totals 12 residues. Trimming shortened V by 1 base and J by 5 bases, and 8 bases separated the two germline ends. The part of the CDR3 DNA that was read is TGTGCCTGGAGTCCCGACAGGACAGAAGTCTTC. Protein sequence: CAWSPDRTEVF. The CDR3 reads in full as CAWSPDRTEVFF.

Worth noting for this clone: Here the gene names and germline are mouse. The CDR3 end is not reached by the read, which stops 1 residue before it; the germline J gene fills it in. The chain has TRBV1 and TRBJ2-5, with a tentative D call TRBD2 (6 bases). Trimming stripped 0 bases from V and 0 bases from J, with 10 bases between. Germline lookup yields CDR1 NSQYPW and CDR2 LRSPGD (reference sequence). This CDR3 region has 16 residues. CDR3 amino acids: CTCSADWGSNQDTQYF. The CDR3 bases that were read are TGCACCTGCAGTGCAGATTGGGGGTCTAACCAAGACACCCAGTAC.

The table lists this clone with a count of one. These gene names are mouse names. Read coverage stops 1 residue before the CDR3 terminus; the germline J gene supplies the remainder. The rearrangement links TRBV12-2 to TRBJ2-5, with TRBD1 as a possible D gene (6 bases). Germline V CDR1 and CDR2: SGHLS, HYDKME. Trimming pared 2 bases from V and 4 bases from J, leaving 6 bases between. CDR3 size: 12 residues. The CDR3 sequence: CASSHREDTQYF. Partial CDR3 DNA: TGTGCCAGCTCTCACAGGGAAGACACCCAGTAC.

For this clone: Mouse gene names apply. The observed sequence ends 1 residue before the CDR3 terminus, with the missing tail filled in from the germline J gene. The rearrangement joins TRBV26 to TRBJ2-2, with 7 bases aligning to TRBD2. The CDR3 sequence is 15 residues long. Germline CDR1 reads KGHPV; CDR2 reads FQNQEV (reference sequence). The J segment lost 0 bases and the V segment lost 2 bases, leaving 0 bases of the junction unmatched. The CDR3 loop is CASSLGGANTGQLYF. The CDR3 DNA, read in part, is TGTGCCAGCAGTCTGGGGGGGGCAAACACCGGGCAGCTCTAC.

With regard to this clone: The gene symbols are mouse symbols. The read ends 1 residue early relative to the CDR3; the germline J gene fills the gap. This rearrangement joins TRBV13-2 to TRBJ1-1; D remains unclear. V lost 5 bases, J lost 6 bases, and 8 bases lay in between. The CDR3 length is 11 residues. The germline V gene encodes CDR1 NNHNN and CDR2 SYGAGS (reference sequence). CDR3 DNA (partial): TGTGCCAGCGGCGGGAGGGCAGAAGTCTTC. This translates into CASGGRAEVF. The whole CDR3 protein reads CASGGRAEVFF.

About this clone: The gene names given are mouse names. Sequencing ends 1 residue short of the CDR3 end; the germline J gene provides the rest. The V call is TRBV4, the J call TRBJ2-5, with TRBD1 identical over 11 bases. The CDR3 consists of 15 residues. The germline gives CDR1 LGHDT, CDR2 YNNKQL (reference sequence). V lost 4 bases to trimming and J lost 4 bases; unmatched junction nucleotides: 4. The chain's CDR3 is CASSSWTGGKDTQYF. The CDR3 DNA, read in part, is TGTGCCAGCAGCTCGTGGACAGGGGGCAAAGACACCCAGTAC.

Notes on this clone: Each gene name is a mouse one. CDR3 amino acids: CASSLGGVSYEQYF. Partial CDR3 DNA: TGTGCCAGCAGTCTGGGGGGCGTCTCCTATGAACAGTAC. The chain links TRBV3 to TRBJ2-7, with TRBD2 matching 8 bases. The observed sequence ends 1 residue before the CDR3 terminus, with the missing tail filled in from the germline J gene. Per germline, CDR1 SNHLY and CDR2 FYNGKV (reference sequence). This CDR3 is built from 14 residues. V lost 6 bases, J lost 0 bases, and 4 bases stayed unmatched.

Of note for this clone: The genes are named according to mouse. The read gets to within 1 residue of the CDR3 end, and the germline J gene fills in the rest. The V and J genes are TRBV31 and TRBJ1-4; the D is unclear. The V end lost 0 bases, the J end lost 8 bases, and 4 bases lay between the germline ends. In germline, CDR1 is GKSSPN, CDR2 SITVG. The CDR3 has 11 amino acids. The CDR3 is CAWSLGERLFF. The sequenced CDR3 bases are TGTGCCTGGAGTCTAGGTGAAAGATTATTT.

This clone was detected only a few times. Mouse germline and gene names are used. The CDR3 end falls 1 residue outside the read, so it is completed with the germline J gene. V gene TRBV14 combines with J gene TRBJ2-7, with 10 nucleotides matching TRBD2. The CDR3 consists of 14 residues. Germline CDR1 and CDR2: SGHDT and FRDEAV. Trimming took 4 bases from V and 3 from J; bases not matched to a gene: 4. CDR3 sequence: CASSPGLGFYEQYF. The part of the CDR3 DNA that was read is TGTGCCAGCAGTCCGGGACTGGGGTTCTATGAACAGTAC.

As to this clone: Gene names follow the mouse nomenclature. The DNA read from the CDR3 is TGTGCCAGCAGCTTAGCCGGGACAGGGGCCTATGAACAGTAC. Amino acids: CASSLAGTGAYEQY. The whole CDR3 protein reads CASSLAGTGAYEQYF. The chain has TRBV3 and TRBJ2-7; 10 bases are shared with TRBD1. The sequenced fragment ends 1 residue before the CDR3 boundary, so the rest is inferred from the germline J gene. CDR3 size: 15 residues. Germline V CDR1 and CDR2: SNHLY, FYNGKV (reference sequence). J lost 2 bases, V lost 0 bases, and 1 base had no gene match.

As to this clone: All gene names here are mouse names. The read is 1 residue too short to cover the CDR3 end, so that end is filled in from the germline J gene. J is TRBJ1-4 and V is TRBV31; perhaps TRBD1 as D (6 bases). The V end was cut by 0 bases, the J end by 2 bases, with 7 bases between. The CDR3 length is 14 residues. Germline CDR1 and CDR2: GKSSPN and SITVG. Incomplete CDR3 DNA: TGTGCCTGGAGTCTAGGGACATCCAACGAAAGATTATTT. Its translation: CAWSLGTSNERLF. The full CDR3 is CAWSLGTSNERLFF.

As concerns this clone: Gene names refer to mouse genes. The CDR3 end lies 1 residue beyond the end of the read and is filled in from the germline J gene. The chain recombines TRBV2 with TRBJ2-7, with D unresolved. V gave up 0 bases and J gave up 7 bases, with 4 bases separating them. This CDR3 spans 11 amino acids. CDR1 and CDR2 from the germline V gene are LGHNA and YSYQKL. The CDR3 is CASSQDGEQYF. CDR3 bases read: TGTGCCAGCAGCCAAGATGGGGAACAGTAC.

This clone came up once. The germline and genes are mouse ones. The CDR3 is cut off 1 residue early in the read; its end comes from the germline J gene. The gene calls are TRBV29 and TRBJ1-1; 8 positions match TRBD1. With V trimmed by 8 bases and J by 6 bases, 2 bases remained unmatched. The CDR3 totals 11 residues. Per the germline V gene, CDR1 is MSHET and CDR2 is SYDVDS. The DNA read from the CDR3 is TGTGCTAGCCCCAGGGGGCCAGAAGTCTTC. Its translation: CASPRGPEVF. The full-length CDR3 reads as CASPRGPEVFF.